The sequence of this T cell receptor beta chain was determined in a study of blood T cell repertoires in COVID-19. In the study overall: Italy, Spain and the United States were the sources of the convalescent and acute COVID-19 samples. T cells, B-cell-depleted T cells, or PBMCs supplied cDNA or gDNA.

In the source study's methods: Reference gene primer amplification yielded estimated nucleated cell counts. Measured with immunoSEQ multiplex PCR; TCRdb has only the in-frame clones, and not every one. V and J calls and clone size follow that table, whereas D and trimming were derived from the DNA. The sample lists approximately 70,000 clones, about 88% occurring once. The TCR was taken from a human donor in a cohort sampled during active COVID-19. The sample was peripheral blood.

In DNA form, the CDR3 reads TGTGCCAGCAGCTTAACCAGGACAAGATTTACGAACACTGAAGCTTTCTTT. This sequence encodes CASSLTRTRFTNTEAFF. The chain couples TRBV7-2 to TRBJ1-1, with D perhaps matching TRBD1 (5 bases). This CDR3 contains 17 residues. The V gene's germline CDR1 is SGHTA and CDR2 FQGNSA. Trimming took off 2 bases at V and 1 base at J, with 17 bases between the two ends.